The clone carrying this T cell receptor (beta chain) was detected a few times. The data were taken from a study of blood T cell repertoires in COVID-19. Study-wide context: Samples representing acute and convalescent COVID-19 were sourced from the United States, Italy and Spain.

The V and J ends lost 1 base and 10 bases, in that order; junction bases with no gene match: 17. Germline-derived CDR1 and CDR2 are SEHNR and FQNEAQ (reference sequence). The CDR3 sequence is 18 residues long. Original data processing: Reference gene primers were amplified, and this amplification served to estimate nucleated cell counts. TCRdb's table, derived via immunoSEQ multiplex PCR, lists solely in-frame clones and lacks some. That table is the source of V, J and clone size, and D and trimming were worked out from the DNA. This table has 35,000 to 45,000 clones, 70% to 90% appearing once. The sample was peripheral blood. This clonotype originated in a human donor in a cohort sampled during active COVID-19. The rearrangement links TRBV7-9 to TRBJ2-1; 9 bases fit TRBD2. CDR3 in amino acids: CASSLVRISGGVRREQFF. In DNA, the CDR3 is TGTGCCAGCAGCTTAGTTCGGATTAGCGGGGGCGTACGCAGGGAGCAGTTCTTC.